This TCR beta chain comes out of a study of early T cells in non-severe SARS-CoV-2 infection. V lost 6 bases and J lost 4, with 10 bases in between. Germline lookup yields CDR1 DFQATT and CDR2 SNEGSKA (reference sequence). CDR3 length equals 12 residues. In its sample, this clonotype was seen many times. cDNA molecules, individually, were tagged with unique molecular identifiers. TCRdb redid the calling of the 5' RACE reads with MiXCR, one entry per CDR3 protein. The data hold tens of thousands of distinct CDR3 sequences, with 4.7% observed a single time. The chain uses TRBV20-1 and TRBJ1-5; D gene uncertain. Sequencing used whole blood. The TCR comes from an adult who was a healthcare worker with PCR-confirmed SARS-CoV-2 infection or an uninfected control (not recorded which). Here the CDR3 reads CSATAGNQPQHF. In DNA, the CDR3 is TGCAGTGCAACAGCCGGTAATCAGCCCCAGCATTTT.